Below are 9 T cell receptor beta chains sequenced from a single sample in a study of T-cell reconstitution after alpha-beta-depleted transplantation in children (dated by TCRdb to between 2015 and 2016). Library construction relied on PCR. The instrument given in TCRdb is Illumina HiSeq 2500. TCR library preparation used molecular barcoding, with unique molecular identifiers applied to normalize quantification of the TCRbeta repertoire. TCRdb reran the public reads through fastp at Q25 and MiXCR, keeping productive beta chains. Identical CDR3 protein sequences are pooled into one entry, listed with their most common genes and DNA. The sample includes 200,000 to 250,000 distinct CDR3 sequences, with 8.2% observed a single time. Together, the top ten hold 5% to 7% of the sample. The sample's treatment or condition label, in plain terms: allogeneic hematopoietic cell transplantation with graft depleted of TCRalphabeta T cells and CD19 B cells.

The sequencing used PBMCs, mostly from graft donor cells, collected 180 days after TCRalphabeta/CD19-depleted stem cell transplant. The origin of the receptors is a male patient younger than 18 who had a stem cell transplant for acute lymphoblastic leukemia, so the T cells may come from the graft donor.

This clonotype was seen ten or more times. The CDR3 nucleotides are TGTGCCAGCAGTTTAGCACCGGAAGGGCTAGATACGCAGTATTTT. Encoded protein: CASSLAPEGLDTQYF. This chain links TRBV12-3 or TRBV12-4 with TRBJ2-3; no firm D call. This CDR3 spans 15 amino acids. Between the trimmed V and J ends, which lost 0 bases and 5 bases, there was a span of 12 bases.

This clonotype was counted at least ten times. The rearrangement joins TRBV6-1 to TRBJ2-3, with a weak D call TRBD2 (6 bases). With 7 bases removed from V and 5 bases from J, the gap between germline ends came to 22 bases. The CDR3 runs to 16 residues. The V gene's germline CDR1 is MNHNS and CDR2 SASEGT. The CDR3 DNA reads TGTGCCAGCAACCTGGGGGGTTGGGGAGTTGGAGATACGCAGTATTTT. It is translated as CASNLGGWGVGDTQYF.

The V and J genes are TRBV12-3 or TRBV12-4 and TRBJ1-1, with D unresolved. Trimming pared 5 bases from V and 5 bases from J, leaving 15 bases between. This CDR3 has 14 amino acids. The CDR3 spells CASSGVSPATEAFF. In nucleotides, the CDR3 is TGTGCCAGCAGTGGGGTATCCCCGGCAACTGAAGCTTTCTTT.

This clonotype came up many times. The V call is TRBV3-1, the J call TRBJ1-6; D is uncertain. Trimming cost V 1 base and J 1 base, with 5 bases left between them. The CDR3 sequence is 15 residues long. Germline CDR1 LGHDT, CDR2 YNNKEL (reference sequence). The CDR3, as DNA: TGTGCCAGCAGCCAAGGGCGGTCCTATAATTCACCCCTCCACTTT. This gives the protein CASSQGRSYNSPLHF.

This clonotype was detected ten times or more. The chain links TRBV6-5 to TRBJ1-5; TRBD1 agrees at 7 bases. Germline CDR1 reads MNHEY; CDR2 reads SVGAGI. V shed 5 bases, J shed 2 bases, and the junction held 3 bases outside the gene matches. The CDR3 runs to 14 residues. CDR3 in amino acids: CASSQTGRNQPQHF. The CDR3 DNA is TGTGCCAGCAGTCAGACAGGGCGCAATCAGCCCCAGCATTTT.

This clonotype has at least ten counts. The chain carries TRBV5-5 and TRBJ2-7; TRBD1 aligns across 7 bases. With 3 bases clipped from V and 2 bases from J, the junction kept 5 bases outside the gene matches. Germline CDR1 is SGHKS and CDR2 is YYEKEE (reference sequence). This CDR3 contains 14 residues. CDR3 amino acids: CASSSTGTPYEQYF. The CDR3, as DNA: TGTGCCAGCAGCTCGACAGGGACCCCCTACGAGCAGTACTTC. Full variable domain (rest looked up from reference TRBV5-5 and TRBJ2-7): DAGVTQSPTHLIKTRGQQVTLRCSPISGHKSVSWYQQVLGQGPQFIFQYYEKEERGRGNFPDRFSARQFPNYSSELNVNALLLGDSALYLCASSSTGTPYEQYFGPGTRLTVT.

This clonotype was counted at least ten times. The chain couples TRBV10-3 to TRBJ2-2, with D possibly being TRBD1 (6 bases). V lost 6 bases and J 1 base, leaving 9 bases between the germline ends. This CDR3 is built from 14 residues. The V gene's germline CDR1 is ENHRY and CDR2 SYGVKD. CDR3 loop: CAIRLQGNTGELFF. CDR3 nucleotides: TGTGCCATCAGGTTACAGGGGAACACCGGGGAGCTGTTTTTT.

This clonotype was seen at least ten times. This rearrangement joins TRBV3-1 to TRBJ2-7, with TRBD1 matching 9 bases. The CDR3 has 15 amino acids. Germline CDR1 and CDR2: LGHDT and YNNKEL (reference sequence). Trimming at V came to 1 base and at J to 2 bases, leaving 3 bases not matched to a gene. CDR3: CASSQARDRAYEQYF. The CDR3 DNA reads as TGTGCCAGCAGCCAAGCCCGGGACAGGGCCTACGAGCAGTACTTC.

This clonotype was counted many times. The CDR3 loop is CASSFFGETQYF. The CDR3 nucleotides read TGTGCCAGCAGTTTCTTTGGGGAGACCCAGTACTTC. This sequence joins TRBV27 and TRBJ2-5; D call uncertain. Germline loops: CDR1 MNHEY, CDR2 SMNVEV (reference sequence). This CDR3 is 12 amino acids long. V was pared by 3 bases and J by 5 bases, with 7 bases between.